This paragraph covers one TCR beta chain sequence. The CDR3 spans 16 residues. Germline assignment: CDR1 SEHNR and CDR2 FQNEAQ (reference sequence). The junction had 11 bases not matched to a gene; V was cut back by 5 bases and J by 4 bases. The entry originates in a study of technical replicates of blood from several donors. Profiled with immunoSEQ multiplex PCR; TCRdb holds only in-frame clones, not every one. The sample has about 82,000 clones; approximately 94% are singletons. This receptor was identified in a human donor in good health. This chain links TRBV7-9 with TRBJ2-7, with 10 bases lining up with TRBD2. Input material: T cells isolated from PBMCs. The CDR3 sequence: CASSKAGLAGAYEQYF. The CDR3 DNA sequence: TGTGCCAGCAGCAAAGCCGGGCTAGCGGGAGCATACGAGCAGTACTTC.